Listed below are T cell receptor beta chains from one sample, sequenced in a study of blood T cells in healthy people across ages. One entry per CDR3 protein results from TCRdb running MiXCR on the 5' RACE reads. Of about a million distinct CDR3 sequences in the sample, 45% to 50% were seen once. Sequencing input: blood. The receptors come from a man aged 25-45 years in good health. CDR3s include the opening cysteine and the closing phenylalanine or tryptophan. D genes are given only for firm matches. The size entry is marked missing in some rows and otherwise reads once, few, many or a size class.

clone_size j_call v_call d_call cdr3_nt cdr3_aa
- TRBJ2-2 TRBV11-2 TRBD2 TGTGCCAGCAGCCGTAGCGTGGGACTAGCCACCGGGGAGCTGTTTTTT CASSRSVGLATGELFF
few TRBJ2-5 TRBV5-1 - TGCGCCAGCTCTCCCGGGTCTTGGAGAGAGACCCAGTACTTC CASSPGSWRETQYF
many TRBJ2-5 TRBV6-6 - TGTGCCAGCAGGCTGACTAGGGAAGGGGGGGAGACCCAGTACTTC CASRLTREGGETQYF
- TRBJ2-2 TRBV20-1 TRBD1 TGCAGTGCTAGAGCAGACAGGGGGGGCACCGGGGAGCTGTTTTTT CSARADRGGTGELFF
- TRBJ2-5 TRBV10-3 TRBD1 TGTGCCATCAGTACCGGACAGGGGGTTTGGGAGCAGTACTTC CAISTGQGVWEQYF
- TRBJ2-2 TRBV3-1 TRBD2 TGTGCCAGCAGCCAACCGGGACTAGCGGGGACCGGGGAGCTGTTTTTT CASSQPGLAGTGELFF
- TRBJ2-5 TRBV4-1 - TGCGCCAGCAGCCAAGAGTTTGCGGTTTGGTGGAATGAGCAGTACTTC CASSQEFAVWWNEQYF
few TRBJ2-7 TRBV7-3 TRBD1 TGTGCCAGCAGCCCCTCCGGGACAGGAAAATACGAGCAGTACTTC CASSPSGTGKYEQYF
- TRBJ2-3 TRBV7-2 - TGTGCCAGCAGCCGAGGGGGTTTTAGCACAGATACGCAGTATTTT CASSRGGFSTDTQYF
- TRBJ2-5 TRBV3-1 - TGTGCCAGCAGTCCGAAAAGGGAGCAGTACTTC CASSPKREQYF
- TRBJ2-5 TRBV7-2 - TGTGCCAGCAGCTTAGGGCGGGGAGATAAAGAGACCCAGTACTTC CASSLGRGDKETQYF
- TRBJ1-1 TRBV12-3/TRBV12-4 - TGTGCCAGCAGTTTAGTTGCCGGACGGGGTCGGAACACTGAAGCTTTCTTT CASSLVAGRGRNTEAFF
- TRBJ2-5 TRBV20-1 TRBD1 TGCAGTGCCGGGGCAGGGGGCGCGATCGAGACCCAGTACTTC CSAGAGGAIETQYF
many TRBJ2-7 TRBV20-1 TRBD2 TGCAGTGCTAGTGGGACGAGCGGGGGCGACGTTGACGAGCAGTACTTC CSASGTSGGDVDEQYF
- TRBJ2-2 TRBV3-1 - TGTGCCAGCAGCCCGTCGGCCAGGGGAGCCGGGGAGCTGTTTTTT CASSPSARGAGELFF
few TRBJ2-4 TRBV20-1 TRBD1 TGCAGTGCTCCAGGACAGGGCCCTTGGGAGCAGTACTTC CSAPGQGPWEQYF
- TRBJ1-1 TRBV29-1 - TGCAGCGCGGAACAGGCGGAAGCTTTCTTT CSAEQAEAFF
- TRBJ2-3 TRBV20-1 TRBD1 TGCAGTGCTAGAGTCATTCCCACAGGGGCGAGCACAGATACGCAGTATTTT CSARVIPTGASTDTQYF
many TRBJ2-3 TRBV4-3 - TGCGCCAGCAGCCAAGATCAAGGGATGGGCGCAGATACGCAGTATTTT CASSQDQGMGADTQYF
few TRBJ1-2 TRBV6-2/TRBV6-3 - TGTGCCAGCAGCGAGACAGGTTCCCTTGGCTACACCTTC CASSETGSLGYTF
- TRBJ2-3 TRBV11-2 - TGTGCCAGCAGCTTAGTCGGTCAGGCTAGCACAGATACGCAGTATTTT CASSLVGQASTDTQYF
- TRBJ2-7 TRBV29-1 TRBD1 TGCAGCGTTGAAGGGGTCGACAGGGGCAATGAGCAGTACTTC CSVEGVDRGNEQYF
- TRBJ1-5 TRBV6-2/TRBV6-3 - TGTGCCAGCAGTTACGTGGGGCGCGGCAATCAGCCCCAGCATTTT CASSYVGRGNQPQHF
- TRBJ1-1 TRBV5-1 - TGCGCCAGCAGCTTGGGGCGTGGGCGCTTGAACACTGAAGCTTTCTTT CASSLGRGRLNTEAFF
- TRBJ2-7 TRBV12-3/TRBV12-4 - TGTGCCAGCAGTTTAGGGGGACACCAGCCCTACGAGCAGTACTTC CASSLGGHQPYEQYF
few TRBJ2-3 TRBV4-1 - TGCGCCAGCAGCCACACATTGGATACGCAGTATTTT CASSHTLDTQYF
- TRBJ2-5 TRBV20-1 TRBD1 TGCAGTGCTGGCTACAGGGGCCAAGAGACCCAGTACTTC CSAGYRGQETQYF
few TRBJ2-7 TRBV20-1 TRBD1 TGCAGTGCTATGGACAGGACCCCCTACGAGCAGTACTTC CSAMDRTPYEQYF
once TRBJ2-7 TRBV29-1 - TGCAGCGTTCGACAGGGTGGGGGGTCCTACAATGAGCAGTACTTC CSVRQGGGSYNEQYF
- TRBJ1-1 TRBV5-1 - TGCGCCAGCAGCTCCATGGGGTCAGTTGGGGAAGCTTTCTTT CASSSMGSVGEAFF
- TRBJ1-3 TRBV20-1 - TGCAGTGCGCCCCTCAGCTCTGGAAACACCATATATTTT CSAPLSSGNTIYF
- TRBJ2-3 TRBV10-3 - TGTGCCATCAGTCCGACAACGAGATTAAGCACAGATACGCAGTATTTT CAISPTTRLSTDTQYF
- TRBJ1-6 TRBV5-1 - TGCGCCAGCAGCTTGGAATCCGGAATCAATAATTCACCCCTCCACTTT CASSLESGINNSPLHF
few TRBJ2-1 TRBV20-1 TRBD2 TGCAGTGCTAGAGTAAGGCTAGCGGGGGGTGTGGAGCAGTTCTTC CSARVRLAGGVEQFF
- TRBJ2-7 TRBV28 TRBD1 TGTGCCAGTGGACAGGGGGCGCGGGAGCAGTACTTC CASGQGAREQYF
- TRBJ1-1 TRBV11-3 - TGTGCCAGCAGCCCTACAGGGAGGGAAGCTTTCTTT CASSPTGREAFF
- TRBJ2-7 TRBV28 - TGTGCCAGCAGTTTAGAGACAGGTTCCACCTACGAGCAGTACTTC CASSLETGSTYEQYF
- TRBJ1-1 TRBV29-1 - TGCAGCGTTATCAGACAACTAGGTTCGTGGGACACTGAAGCTTTCTTT CSVIRQLGSWDTEAFF
- TRBJ1-1 TRBV6-1 - TGTGCCAGCAGTGCCGAAAGGGGGTGGACTGAAGCTTTCTTT CASSAERGWTEAFF
- TRBJ1-1 TRBV7-2 TRBD1 TGTGCCAGCAGCGTCTACAGGGGGCGGACTGAAGCTTTCTTT CASSVYRGRTEAFF
few TRBJ2-1 TRBV24-1 - TGTGCCACCAGTGACCAAGGAGTGAATGAGCAGTTCTTC CATSDQGVNEQFF
- TRBJ1-5 TRBV27 - TGTGCCAGCAGTTTACTACGCGATGGGCCCCAGCATTTT CASSLLRDGPQHF
once TRBJ1-2 TRBV20-1 TRBD1 TGCAGTGCTGGGGAGACAGGGAACTATGGCTACACCTTC CSAGETGNYGYTF
few TRBJ2-7 TRBV7-6 TRBD2 TGTGCCAGCAGCATGACTAGCGGGGGGGCCTACGAGCAGTACTTC CASSMTSGGAYEQYF
- TRBJ2-7 TRBV30 TRBD1 TGTGCCTGGACCCTTGACAGGGGGCTCTACGAGCAGTACTTC CAWTLDRGLYEQYF
- TRBJ2-7 TRBV27 - TGTGCCAGCAGTTTAGGAGGTTGGGTGAGCGAGCAGTACTTC CASSLGGWVSEQYF
- TRBJ2-5 TRBV6-2/TRBV6-3 - TGTGCCAGCTCCTACGGGGTTTCCATGGAGACCCAGTACTTC CASSYGVSMETQYF